A single count supports the clone carrying this T cell receptor (beta chain). Its antigen remains unidentified. Every one of the patients relapsed after autologous stem cell transplantation (brentuximab vedotin exposure was variable). This sample is part of a study of PD-1 blockade in classical Hodgkin lymphoma. Trimming cost V 4 bases and J 0 bases; bases outside gene matches: 11. Germline CDR1 SGHRS, CDR2 YFSETQ. This CDR3 region has 18 residues. Study results and limitations: Still unresolved is the cause of the repertoire differences, which may be disease activity or prior therapy. Baseline diversity in complete responders resembled that of newly diagnosed patients. Researchers reported that CD4+ TCR diversity, though not CD8+, rose significantly by C4D1.

Libraries were prepared by immunoSEQ multiplex PCR; TCRdb keeps only in-frame clonotypes and omits some of them. The table records some 64,000 clones, 88% of them present only once. The receptor was isolated from a human donor with classical Hodgkin lymphoma. The chain employs TRBV5-1 and TRBJ2-2, with 8 bases matching TRBD2. The sample consisted of peripheral blood mononuclear cells (PBMCs), taken at baseline. As DNA, the CDR3 is TGCGCCAGCAGCGTGTACGGGAGCGGGGGAGCGAACACCGGGGAGCTGTTTTTT. Translation: CASSVYGSGGANTGELFF.